The next 29 T cell receptor beta chains were all read from a single sample in a study of CD8 T cells in Susac syndrome (dated by TCRdb to between 2017 and 2020). The library relied on the immunoSEQ multiplex PCR assay. RNA was extracted using the RNeasy kit, and roughly 0.5 to 1 microgram was reverse transcribed with random hexamers. The public reads were quality trimmed at Q25 with fastp and then assembled into clones with MiXCR by TCRdb, keeping productive beta chains. Rows merge per CDR3 protein into single entries with the most common DNA and genes. This sample comprises roughly 200,000 distinct CDR3 sequences, about 95% of them detected only once. Together, the top ten hold 0.085% to 0.1% of the sample. Sequencing was done on a sample of CD4+ T cells from PBMCs. These receptors originate from a human donor with Susac syndrome.

This chain joins TRBV20-1 and TRBJ2-2; D is uncertain. The CDR3 spans 15 residues. Germline V lookup: CDR1 DFQATT, CDR2 SNEGSKA (reference sequence). The V end lost 1 base, the J end lost 4 bases, and 13 bases lay between the germline ends. The chain's CDR3 is CSARGHLQSTGELFF. The CDR3 DNA is TGCAGTGCTAGAGGCCACCTACAGTCCACCGGGGAGCTGTTTTTT.

The CDR3 nucleotides are TGTGCCAGCAGCTCCTTAGCGGGAGCGAACACCGGGGAGCTGTTTTTT. Protein: CASSSLAGANTGELFF. This chain connects TRBV11-2 to TRBJ2-2, with TRBD2 identical over 9 bases. CDR1 is SGHAT and CDR2 is FQNNGV in the germline V gene. This CDR3 comprises 16 residues. The ends lost 4 bases at V and 0 bases at J; junction bases unmatched: 3.

In this sample, this clonotype turned up once. The chain links TRBV24-1 to TRBJ2-3; 10 bases map to TRBD1. Germline values: CDR1 KGHDR, CDR2 SFDVKD. The junction had 3 bases not matched to a gene; V was cut back by 2 bases and J by 5 bases. The CDR3 contains 15 residues. CDR3 amino acids: CATSDSDRGGDTQYF. Written as DNA, the CDR3 is TGTGCCACCAGTGATTCGGACAGGGGGGGAGATACGCAGTATTTT.

This sequence joins TRBV4-1 and TRBJ2-7, with 9 positions matching TRBD1. CDR3 length equals 16 residues. V lost 4 bases to trimming and J lost 2 bases; unmatched junction nucleotides: 9. CDR1 is MGHRA and CDR2 is YSYEKL in the germline V gene. CDR3 sequence: CASSRLSGTGTYEQYF. In DNA form, the CDR3 reads TGCGCCAGCAGCCGTCTATCCGGGACAGGGACCTACGAGCAGTACTTC.

This chain uses TRBV9 with TRBJ1-2; perhaps TRBD1 as D (5 bases). The V gene lost 3 bases and the J gene lost 4 bases, with 16 bases spanning the gap. Germline V lookup: CDR1 SGDLS, CDR2 YYNGEE. This CDR3 has 15 residues. For the CDR3, the DNA is TGTGCCAGCAGCGCCCCGGGGCGGCTACGCTATGGCTACACCTTC. Protein: CASSAPGRLRYGYTF.

This chain's CDR3 is CASSQVERGADNEQFF. The CDR3, as DNA: TGTGCCAGCAGCCAAGTCGAGCGGGGGGCGGACAATGAGCAGTTCTTC. V usage is TRBV3-1 and J usage is TRBJ2-1; 9 nucleotides agree with TRBD2. V lost 1 base to trimming and J lost 5 bases; unmatched junction nucleotides: 6. The CDR3 is made up of 16 amino acids. The germline gives CDR1 LGHDT, CDR2 YNNKEL (reference sequence).

This sequence joins TRBV19 and TRBJ1-5; D uncertain. The V end lost 3 bases, the J end lost 0 bases, and 12 bases lay between the germline ends. Looked up from germline, CDR1 is LNHDA and CDR2 is SQIVND (reference sequence). This CDR3 has 16 amino acids. CDR3 sequence reads: CASSMRVTYSNQPQHF. The CDR3, as DNA: TGTGCCAGTAGTATGCGAGTGACTTATAGCAATCAGCCCCAGCATTTT.

The V gene is TRBV7-9, the J gene TRBJ1-1, with 8 bases fitting TRBD1. With V trimmed by 2 bases and J by 6 bases, 8 bases remained unmatched. This CDR3 contains 15 residues. Germline V gene sequence: CDR1 SEHNR, CDR2 FQNEAQ (reference sequence). CDR3 in amino acids: CASSLRTGSRSEAFF. CDR3 nucleotides: TGTGCCAGCAGCTTAAGGACAGGGAGTCGGTCTGAAGCTTTCTTT.

This clonotype has a single count. The chain combines TRBV18 with TRBJ2-5; 8 nucleotides agree with TRBD1. After removal of 2 bases from V and 5 bases from J, the junction contained 4 bases not matched to a gene. Germline V gene sequence: CDR1 KGHSH, CDR2 LQKENI. This CDR3 spans 14 amino acids. CDR3 sequence reads: CASSPRGQDETQYF. The CDR3 DNA follows: TGTGCCAGCTCACCAAGGGGACAGGACGAGACCCAGTACTTC.

This clonotype was recorded once. The chain recombines TRBV4-1 with TRBJ2-7, with D unresolved. CDR1 is MGHRA and CDR2 is YSYEKL in the germline V gene. Trimming cost V 1 base and J 0 bases, with 10 bases left between them. The CDR3 consists of 15 residues. The CDR3: CASSQGSGFSYEQYF. The CDR3, as DNA: TGCGCCAGCAGCCAAGGATCAGGATTCTCCTACGAGCAGTACTTC.

CDR3 nucleotide sequence: TGTGCCAGCAGTGAGACGGGTGACACCGGGGAGCTGTTTTTT. The encoded protein is CASSETGDTGELFF. This chain links TRBV7-9 with TRBJ2-2, with D unresolved. V lost 6 bases, J lost 3 bases, and 11 bases lay in between. The germline V gene has CDR1 SEHNR and CDR2 FQNEAQ (reference sequence). The CDR3 covers 14 residues. Combining the CDR3 with reference TRBV7-9 and TRBJ2-2 gives the whole variable domain DTGVSQNPRHKITKRGQNVTFRCDPISEHNRLYWYRQTLGQGPEFLTYFQNEAQLEKSRLLSDRFSAERPKGSFSTLEIQRTEQGDSAMYLCASSETGDTGELFFGEGSRLTVL.

The chain joins TRBV6-6 to TRBJ1-5, with unresolved D. Trimming shortened V by 2 bases and J by 6 bases, and 11 bases separated the two germline ends. The CDR3 totals 14 residues. CDR1 and CDR2 from the germline V gene are MNHNY and SVGAGI (reference sequence). This chain's CDR3 is CASSYRGLGQPQHF. DNA for the CDR3: TGTGCCAGCAGTTACAGAGGACTAGGTCAGCCCCAGCATTTT.

The CDR3 reads CASSPRDRVYNEQFF. The CDR3 DNA is TGTGCCAGCAGCCCTCGGGACAGGGTCTACAATGAGCAGTTCTTC. This sequence joins TRBV3-1 and TRBJ2-1, with 9 bases aligning to TRBD1. The CDR3 is made up of 15 amino acids. The J segment lost 3 bases and the V segment lost 4 bases, leaving 4 bases of the junction unmatched. The germline V gene has CDR1 LGHDT and CDR2 YNNKEL (reference sequence).

The chain joins TRBV4-2 to TRBJ2-2; no clear D gene. Germline lookup yields CDR1 LGHNA and CDR2 YNFKEQ. Trimming pared 0 bases from V and 1 base from J, leaving 12 bases between. This CDR3 contains 17 residues. CDR3 sequence: CASSQERVSGNTGELFF. CDR3 DNA: TGTGCCAGCAGCCAAGAACGAGTTTCGGGGAACACCGGGGAGCTGTTTTTT.

V is TRBV28 and J is TRBJ2-6; D is uncertain. The CDR3 extends over 14 amino acids. V lost 6 bases and J lost 0, with 6 bases in between. Germline V gene data show CDR1 as MDHEN and CDR2 as SYDVKM. This CDR3 is CASRTNSGANVLTF. CDR3 DNA sequence: TGTGCCAGCAGGACCAACTCTGGGGCCAACGTCCTGACTTTC.

Details on this clonotype: No DNA is shown, since the ends of the CDR3 on it are uncertain; the CDR3 is the one TCRdb lists. This rearrangement joins TRBV23-1 to TRBJ1-5; the table's D call of TRBD1 was not tested on the DNA. TRBV23-1 is assigned to the ORF class and has an uncertain function. Inclusive of both ends, the CDR3 amounts to 17 amino acids. The CDR3 sequence: CASSQRPGQGIISPSIF.

The V and J genes are TRBV29-1 and TRBJ1-2; D remains unclear. Trimming shortened V by 3 bases and J by 7 bases, and 15 bases separated the two germline ends. The CDR3 runs 13 residues. Looked up from germline, CDR1 is SQVTM and CDR2 is ANQGSEA. CDR3 residues: CSVEGPSLGGYTF. The CDR3 nucleotides are TGCAGCGTTGAGGGCCCCTCGCTGGGTGGCTACACCTTC.

For the CDR3, the DNA is TGTGCCTGGAGTGTTCCCGTAGGCTACACCTTC. Translation gives CAWSVPVGYTF. The gene calls are TRBV30 and TRBJ1-2, with D hard to call. The CDR3 totals 11 residues. Germline assignment: CDR1 GTSNPN and CDR2 SVGIG (reference sequence). Deletions cut 0 bases from V and 8 bases from J, with 7 bases between.

This clonotype was seen more than once but under ten times. The V gene is TRBV14, the J gene TRBJ1-1, with a weak D call TRBD1 (5 bases). Germline values: CDR1 SGHDN, CDR2 FVKESK. This CDR3 spans 14 amino acids. Trimming took off 6 bases at V and 1 base at J, with 12 bases between the two ends. CDR3 region: CASSRGATNTEAFF. The CDR3 DNA sequence: TGTGCCAGCAGTAGGGGAGCTACGAACACTGAAGCTTTCTTT.

The J gene is TRBJ2-5, the V gene TRBV20-1; tentatively, D is TRBD2 (5 bases). The CDR3 extends over 13 amino acids. V was pared by 3 bases and J by 2 bases, with 10 bases between. Germline V lookup: CDR1 DFQATT, CDR2 SNEGSKA (reference sequence). CDR3 nucleotide sequence: TGCAGTGCTAGCAGTCCGGGGCAAGAGACCCAGTACTTC. It specifies CSASSPGQETQYF.

This chain connects TRBV6-5 to TRBJ1-4; D is unclear. The CDR3 spans 15 residues. CDR1 and CDR2 from the germline V gene are MNHEY and SVGAGI. Trimming cost V 5 bases and J 8 bases, with 18 bases left between them. The CDR3 coding sequence is TGTGCCAGCAGTCCTAGGAGTTCGTTGGGGGAAAAACTGTTTTTT. Its protein product is CASSPRSSLGEKLFF.

The J gene is TRBJ2-6, the V gene TRBV20-1; D may match TRBD1 or TRBD2 (5 bases each). CDR3 size: 14 residues. V dropped 4 bases and J dropped 0 bases, with 7 bases sitting between them. CDR1 is DFQATT, CDR2 SNEGSKA, per germline (reference sequence). DNA of the CDR3: TGCAGTGCTAAGGGGAGCTCTGGGGCCAACGTCCTGACTTTC. It is translated as CSAKGSSGANVLTF.

This rearrangement joins TRBV20-1 to TRBJ1-1, with TRBD1 matching over 7 bases. Unmatched junction bases numbered 9, after V lost 5 bases and J lost 0 bases. The CDR3 covers 15 residues. CDR1 is DFQATT and CDR2 is SNEGSKA in the germline V gene (reference sequence). The CDR3 DNA is TGCAGTGCTGAGCGGGACAGCAGCATGAACACTGAAGCTTTCTTT. Translated: CSAERDSSMNTEAFF.

CDR3 nucleotide sequence: TGTGCCAGCAGCTTAGTTTCAGATACCTACGAGCAGTACTTC. It specifies CASSLVSDTYEQYF. The chain links TRBV7-8 to TRBJ2-7; D remains unclear. Trimming left V 1 base short and J 2 bases short, with 9 bases between. Germline V lookup: CDR1 SGHVS, CDR2 FQNEAQ. The CDR3 runs to 14 residues.

The chain joins TRBV25-1 to TRBJ2-1; 11 nucleotides agree with TRBD2. Trimming cost V 3 bases and J 3 bases; bases outside gene matches: 7. The germline gives CDR1 MGHDK, CDR2 SYGVNS. The CDR3 runs to 17 residues. DNA for the CDR3: TGTGCCAGCAGTGACCCTACTAGCGGGGGAAACTACAATGAGCAGTTCTTC. It yields the protein CASSDPTSGGNYNEQFF.

This chain links TRBV30 with TRBJ1-5; D is ambiguous. V shed 1 base and J shed 4 bases, with 8 bases lying between them. The CDR3 covers 13 residues. Germline V CDR1 and CDR2: GTSNPN, SVGIG (reference sequence). CDR3 region: CAWSAFPNQPQHF. The CDR3 DNA follows: TGTGCCTGGAGTGCTTTTCCGAATCAGCCCCAGCATTTT.

The chain carries TRBV20-1 and TRBJ1-3, with D tentatively TRBD1 (6 bases). The CDR3 length is 14 residues. V was shortened by 3 bases and J by 2 bases, with 11 bases between the two germline ends. Germline assignment: CDR1 DFQATT and CDR2 SNEGSKA (reference sequence). The CDR3 DNA is TGCAGTGCTAGCTTGGAGGGGGCTGGAAACACCATATATTTT. This gives the protein CSASLEGAGNTIYF.

The rearrangement links TRBV18 to TRBJ1-2; D not resolved. This CDR3 comprises 14 residues. Trimming took 3 bases from V and 8 from J, leaving 16 bases between them. Germline CDR1 reads KGHSH; CDR2 reads LQKENI. The CDR3 spells CASSPWLEGGGYTF. In DNA form, the CDR3 reads TGTGCCAGCTCACCCTGGTTGGAGGGCGGAGGCTACACCTTC.

This chain connects TRBV9 to TRBJ2-1, with D uncertain. The germline CDR1 and CDR2 sequences are SGDLS and YYNGEE. Trimming took off 0 bases at V and 6 bases at J, with 13 bases between the two ends. This CDR3 comprises 15 residues. The CDR3 spells CASSVVPQGLNEQFF. The CDR3 nucleotides read TGTGCCAGCAGCGTAGTCCCTCAAGGCCTCAATGAGCAGTTCTTC.